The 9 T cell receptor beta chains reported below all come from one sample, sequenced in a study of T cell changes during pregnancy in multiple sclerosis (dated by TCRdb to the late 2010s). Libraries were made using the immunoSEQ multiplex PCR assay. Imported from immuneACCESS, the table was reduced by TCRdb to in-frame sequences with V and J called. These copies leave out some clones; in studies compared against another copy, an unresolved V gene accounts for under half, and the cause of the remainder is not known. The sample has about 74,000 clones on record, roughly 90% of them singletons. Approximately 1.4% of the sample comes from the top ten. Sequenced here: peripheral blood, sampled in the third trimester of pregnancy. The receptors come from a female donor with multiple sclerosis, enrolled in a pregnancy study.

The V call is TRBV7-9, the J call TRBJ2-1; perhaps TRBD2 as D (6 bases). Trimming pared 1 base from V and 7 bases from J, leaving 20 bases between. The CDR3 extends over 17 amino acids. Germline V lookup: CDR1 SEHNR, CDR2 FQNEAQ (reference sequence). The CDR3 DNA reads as TGTGCCAGCAGCTTAGATCTTACGGGGGACCCTTCTAATGAGCAGTTCTTC. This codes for CASSLDLTGDPSNEQFF.

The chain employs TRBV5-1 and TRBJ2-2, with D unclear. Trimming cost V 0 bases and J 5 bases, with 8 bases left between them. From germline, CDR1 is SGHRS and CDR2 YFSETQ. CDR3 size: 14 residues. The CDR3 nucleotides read TGCGCCAGCAGCTTGGATTATAAAACCGGGGAGCTGTTTTTT. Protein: CASSLDYKTGELFF.

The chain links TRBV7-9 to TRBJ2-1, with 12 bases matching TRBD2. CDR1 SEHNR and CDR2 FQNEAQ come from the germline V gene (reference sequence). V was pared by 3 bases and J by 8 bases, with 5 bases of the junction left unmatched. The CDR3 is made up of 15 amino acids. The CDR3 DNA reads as TGTGCCAGCAGCTTCACTAGCGGGGGGTCAGATGAGCAGTTCTTC. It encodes CASSFTSGGSDEQFF.

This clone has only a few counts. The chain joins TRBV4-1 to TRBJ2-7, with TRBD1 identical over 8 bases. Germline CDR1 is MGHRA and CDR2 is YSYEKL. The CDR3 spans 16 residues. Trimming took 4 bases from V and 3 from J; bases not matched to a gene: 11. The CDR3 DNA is TGCGCCAGCAGCCCGGGACAGGTGGCGATCAGCTACGAGCAGTACTTC. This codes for CASSPGQVAISYEQYF.

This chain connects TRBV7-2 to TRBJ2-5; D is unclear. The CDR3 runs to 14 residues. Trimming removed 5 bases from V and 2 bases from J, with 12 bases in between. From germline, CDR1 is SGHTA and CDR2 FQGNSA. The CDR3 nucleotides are TGTGCCAGCAGCCCCGGGTATCGACAAGAGACCCAGTACTTC. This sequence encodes CASSPGYRQETQYF.

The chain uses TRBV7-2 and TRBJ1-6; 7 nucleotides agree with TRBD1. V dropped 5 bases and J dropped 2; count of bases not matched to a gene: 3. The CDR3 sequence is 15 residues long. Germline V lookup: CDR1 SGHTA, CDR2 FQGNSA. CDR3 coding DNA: TGTGCCAGCAGCACGGGACAGACCTATAATTCACCCCTCCACTTT. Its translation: CASSTGQTYNSPLHF. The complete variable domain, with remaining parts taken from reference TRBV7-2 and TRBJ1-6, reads GAGVSQSPSNKVTEKGKDVELRCDPISGHTALYWYRQSLGQGLEFLIYFQGNSAPDKSGLPSDRFSAERTGGSVSTLTIQRTQQEDSAVYLCASSTGQTYNSPLHFGNGTRLTVT.

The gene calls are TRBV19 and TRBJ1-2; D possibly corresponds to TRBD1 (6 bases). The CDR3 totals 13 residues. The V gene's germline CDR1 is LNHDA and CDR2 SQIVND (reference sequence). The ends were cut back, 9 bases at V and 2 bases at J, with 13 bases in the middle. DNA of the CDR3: TGTGCCAGCAGACAGGCGGTGAACTATGGCTACACCTTC. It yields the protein CASRQAVNYGYTF.

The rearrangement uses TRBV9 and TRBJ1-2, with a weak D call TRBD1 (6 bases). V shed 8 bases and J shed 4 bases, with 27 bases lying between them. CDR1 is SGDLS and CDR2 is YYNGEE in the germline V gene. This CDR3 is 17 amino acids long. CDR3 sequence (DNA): TGTGCCAGGACCTACGGACAGCTAACACCTTGGAGCTATGGCTACACCTTC. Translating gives CARTYGQLTPWSYGYTF.

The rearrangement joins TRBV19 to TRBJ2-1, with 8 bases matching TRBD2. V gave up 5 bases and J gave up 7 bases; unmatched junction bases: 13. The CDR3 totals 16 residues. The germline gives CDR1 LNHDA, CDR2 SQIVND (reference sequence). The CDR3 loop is CASSPAAAGGLNEQFF. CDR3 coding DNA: TGTGCCAGTAGTCCCGCCGCTGCGGGGGGCCTAAATGAGCAGTTCTTC. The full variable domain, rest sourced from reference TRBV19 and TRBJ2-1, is DGGITQSPKYLFRKEGQNVTLSCEQNLNHDAMYWYRQDPGQGLRLIYYSQIVNDFQKGDIAEGYSVSREKKESFPLTVTSAQKNPTAFYLCASSPAAAGGLNEQFFGPGTRLTVL.